These T cell receptor beta chains were read from a single sample in a study of T cell responses to AZD1222 COVID-19 vaccine. This table comes from immunoSEQ multiplex PCR, and its TCRdb copy is limited to in-frame clones, with some not included. The sample has about 92,000 clones, approximately 86% seen once. This sample comprised peripheral blood, obtained on day 0 of AZD1222 vaccination. Source of these receptors: an adult in good health. Both conserved end residues are part of each CDR3. Only some rows state a clone size, as once, few, many or a class for expanded clones.

size: -; V: TRBV7-3; length: 13; CDR3: CASSLDRNTEAFF
size: -; V: TRBV5-5; length: 16; CDR3: CASSTITGGDTGELFF
size: -; V: TRBV6-1; length: 18; CDR3: CASSDRIPPGQATYEQYF
size: -; V: TRBV29-1; length: 14; CDR3: CSIASGSIGYEQFF
size: -; V: TRBV5-4; length: 15; CDR3: CASSLSGSGSYEQYF
size: -; V: TRBV19; length: 15; CDR3: CASKWSSGREDTQYF
size: -; V: TRBV29-1; length: 14; CDR3: CSVSSGTGNSPLHF
size: -; V: TRBV19; length: 15; CDR3: CASSVGLAGGNEQFF
size: -; V: TRBV19; length: 13; CDR3: CASSIQGASGYTF
size: -; V: TRBV29-1; length: 12; CDR3: CSVEERQDEQYF
size: -; V: TRBV28; length: 13; CDR3: CASSLGTHAEAFF
size: once; V: TRBV7-9; length: 16; CDR3: CASSPTGPRFTDTQYF
size: -; V: TRBV28; length: 15; CDR3: CASRDPRGPNYGYTF
size: -; V: TRBV29-1; length: 13; CDR3: CSVEVQLNTEAFF
size: -; V: TRBV2; length: 15; CDR3: CASRLQGNGNQPQHF
size: -; V: TRBV15; length: 13; CDR3: CATSTGTGVGYTF
size: once; V: TRBV11-2; length: 13; CDR3: CASSSTSSYEQYF
size: -; V: TRBV18; length: 13; CDR3: CASSPQGPGELFF
size: -; V: TRBV28; length: 15; CDR3: CASSPRTALYGGYTF
size: -; V: TRBV27; length: 13; CDR3: CATSDREGEKLFF
size: -; V: TRBV2; length: 14; CDR3: CASSERGGANGYTF
size: -; V: TRBV29-1; length: 12; CDR3: CSVGQENYGYTF
size: -; V: TRBV6-1; length: 15; CDR3: CASSEDTGVNYGYTF
size: -; V: TRBV10-3; length: 15; CDR3: CAISEGGARNQPQHF
size: -; V: TRBV10-1; length: 22; CDR3: CASSESSIGAARISYSADTQYF
size: -; V: TRBV28; length: 12; CDR3: CASSLRVNGYTF
size: once; V: TRBV6-4; length: 15; CDR3: CASSELAGGPETQYF
size: -; V: TRBV28; length: 14; CDR3: CASSFAGRNTEAFF
size: -; V: TRBV3-1/TRBV3-2; length: 11; CDR3: CASSREDIQYF
size: -; V: TRBV7-3; length: 14; CDR3: CASSPSGLADTQYF
size: -; V: TRBV25-1; length: 13; CDR3: CASVLQANTEAFF
size: -; V: TRBV4-2; length: 16; CDR3: CASRNVGGSGTDTQYF
size: -; V: TRBV6-5; length: 15; CDR3: CASSQRAGDTDTQYF
size: -; V: TRBV7-9; length: 18; CDR3: CASSLVRGVVSGANVLTF
size: -; V: TRBV11-3; length: 13; CDR3: CASSPGQGIEQFF
size: -; V: TRBV7-2; length: 15; CDR3: CASSLVRTSGPFQFF
size: -; V: TRBV9; length: 15; CDR3: CASSAGTGNWYEQYF
size: -; V: TRBV9; length: 13; CDR3: CASSVRQGAGAFF
size: -; V: TRBV25-1; length: 13; CDR3: CASSEARRRGYTF
size: -; V: TRBV27; length: 16; CDR3: CASSPLAGVDTGELFF
size: -; V: TRBV2; length: 15; CDR3: CASSDLRDRSYEQYF
size: few; V: TRBV7-2; length: 14; CDR3: CASTPEDRGYGYTF
size: -; V: TRBV6-6; length: 16; CDR3: CASSTAGLAGLGTQYF
size: -; V: TRBV9; length: 15; CDR3: CASSVGWRGPYEQYF
size: -; V: TRBV5-1; length: 15; CDR3: CASVSTTSSYNEQFF
size: -; V: TRBV10-3; length: 14; CDR3: CAITQGSGNSPLHF
size: -; V: TRBV15; length: 15; CDR3: CATSGGDTLNEKLFF
size: -; V: TRBV29-1; length: 13; CDR3: CSVGDRPNYGYTF
size: -; V: TRBV6-5; length: 15; CDR3: CASSNRQGAGTEAFF
size: -; V: TRBV11-2; length: 15; CDR3: CASTPFQARTYEQYF
size: -; V: TRBV9; length: 15; CDR3: CASSRDRGANYGYTF